These 30 T cell receptor beta chains were all obtained from the same sample, sequenced in a study of beta chain features in type 1 diabetes. Notes on the study in general: When Type 1 diabetes patients were examined, their TCRB CDR3s proved moderately but significantly shorter in all four CD4+ subsets.

Every isolated RNA sample was fully reverse transcribed, so sequencing captured expressed TCRB transcripts. The repertoire was sequenced with immunoSEQ multiplex PCR; TCRdb's copy has only in-frame clones and lacks some. The repertoire holds 250,000 to 300,000 clones, around 15% seen once, with 0.017% in the top ten. Their antigens are not known. The sample was naive CD4+ T cells from blood. The origin of the receptors is a man younger than 45 with type 1 diabetes.

Only a few counts were recorded for this clone. This rearrangement joins TRBV7-2 to TRBJ2-7; possible D gene TRBD1, 6 bases. This CDR3 contains 16 residues. The germline CDR1 and CDR2 sequences are SGHTA and FQGNSA. The germline V and J ends were trimmed by 3 bases and 3 bases, with 18 bases remaining between them. The CDR3 protein is CASSFNPGQKHYEQYF. The CDR3 region has the DNA TGTGCCAGCAGCTTCAATCCGGGACAAAAACACTACGAGCAGTACTTC.

This chain links TRBV5-4 with TRBJ2-2, with 7 bases lining up with TRBD1. This CDR3 is 16 amino acids long. J gave up 0 bases and V 4 bases, and 6 bases lay outside the gene matches. Germline V gene sequence: CDR1 SGHNT, CDR2 YYREEE (reference sequence). The CDR3 sequence: CASSRGGPTNTGELFF. Written as DNA, the CDR3 is TGTGCCAGCAGCCGAGGGGGCCCGACGAACACCGGGGAGCTGTTTTTT.

This clone appeared a few times. This chain connects TRBV28 to TRBJ1-2; D unclear. Trimming left V 5 bases short and J 4 bases short, with 14 bases between. Germline CDR1 is MDHEN and CDR2 is SYDVKM. This CDR3 region has 14 residues. The chain's CDR3 is CASSPASGPYGYTF. The CDR3 region has the DNA TGTGCCAGCAGTCCCGCGTCGGGTCCCTATGGCTACACCTTC.

The chain has TRBV27 and TRBJ2-3; 13 bases map to TRBD2. Germline V gives CDR1 MNHEY, CDR2 SMNVEV (reference sequence). CDR3 length equals 18 residues. V lost 5 bases, J lost 0 bases, and 8 bases stayed unmatched. CDR3 nucleotide sequence: TGTGCCAGCAGTACCGGACTGACTAGCGGGAGGAGCACAGATACGCAGTATTTT. Translation gives CASSTGLTSGRSTDTQYF.

The genes are TRBV18 and TRBJ2-7, with D hard to call. Germline-derived CDR1 and CDR2 are KGHSH and LQKENI. V shed 1 base and J shed 4 bases, with 8 bases lying between them. CDR3 length equals 13 residues. CDR3 nucleotides: TGTGCCAGCTCACCACTAACTGTTTACGAGCAGTACTTC. As protein: CASSPLTVYEQYF.

This chain joins TRBV19 and TRBJ1-2; a possible D gene is TRBD1 (5 bases). The length of the CDR3 is 14 residues. The V and J ends lost 5 bases and 4 bases respectively, with 14 bases between them. CDR1 is LNHDA, CDR2 SQIVND, per germline (reference sequence). The CDR3 DNA follows: TGTGCCAGTAGTCGACAGCGATCTCCCTATGGCTACACCTTC. It translates to CASSRQRSPYGYTF. The entire variable domain, with the rest obtained from reference TRBV19 and TRBJ1-2, is as follows: DGGITQSPKYLFRKEGQNVTLSCEQNLNHDAMYWYRQDPGQGLRLIYYSQIVNDFQKGDIAEGYSVSREKKESFPLTVTSAQKNPTAFYLCASSRQRSPYGYTFGSGTRLTVV.

V gene TRBV5-1 combines with J gene TRBJ1-1; D is unresolved. The CDR3 sequence is 14 residues long. Deletions cut 4 bases from V and 1 base from J, with 11 bases between. Germline V gene data show CDR1 as SGHRS and CDR2 as YFSETQ. CDR3 in DNA: TGCGCCAGCAGCCGAGAGACACGGAACACTGAAGCTTTCTTT. Translation: CASSRETRNTEAFF. The variable domain in full, completed from reference TRBV5-1 and TRBJ1-1, reads KAGVTQTPRYLIKTRGQQVTLSCSPISGHRSVSWYQQTPGQGLQFLFEYFSETQRNKGNFPGRFSGRQFSNSRSEMNVSTLELGDSALYLCASSRETRNTEAFFGQGTRLTVV.

J is TRBJ2-7 and V is TRBV11-2; the D gene is possibly TRBD2 (6 bases). Trimming stripped 3 bases from V and 3 bases from J, with 15 bases between. This CDR3 spans 15 amino acids. Germline V gene data show CDR1 as SGHAT and CDR2 as FQNNGV. The DNA for the CDR3 is TGTGCCAGCAGCTTTTCTGCGGGACCTCTCTACGAGCAGTACTTC. Its translation: CASSFSAGPLYEQYF.

V and J are TRBV30 and TRBJ1-5; D is unclear. The germline CDR1 and CDR2 sequences are GTSNPN and SVGIG (reference sequence). CDR3 length: 13 residues. Trimming cost V 1 base and J 0 bases, with 4 bases left between them. CDR3 coding DNA: TGTGCCTGGAGTGAACATAGCAATCAGCCCCAGCATTTT. Translated, it gives CAWSEHSNQPQHF.

V is TRBV9 and J is TRBJ2-7; a weak D match, TRBD1 (5 bases). V gave up 0 bases and J gave up 7 bases, with 11 bases separating them. CDR1 SGDLS and CDR2 YYNGEE come from the germline V gene. This CDR3 spans 13 amino acids. The CDR3: CASSVDPKGEQYF. CDR3 DNA: TGTGCCAGCAGCGTAGACCCAAAGGGGGAGCAGTACTTC.

A few counts support this clone. J is TRBJ1-1 and V is TRBV15; TRBD1 might be the D (5 bases). Germline CDR1 LNHNV, CDR2 YYDKDF (reference sequence). The V gene lost 0 bases and the J gene lost 13 bases, with 12 bases spanning the gap. CDR3 length: 12 residues. This CDR3 is CATSRDRGLGFF. As DNA, the CDR3 is TGTGCCACCAGCAGAGATAGGGGTCTCGGTTTCTTT. Based on the CDR3 plus reference TRBV15 and TRBJ1-1, the full variable domain is DAMVIQNPRYQVTQFGKPVTLSCSQTLNHNVMYWYQQKSSQAPKLLFHYYDKDFNNEADTPDNFQSRRPNTSFCFLDIRSPGLGDTAMYLCATSRDRGLGFFGQGTRLTVV.

The chain carries TRBV28 and TRBJ2-7, with a tentative D call TRBD2 (6 bases). The germline gives CDR1 MDHEN, CDR2 SYDVKM. V lost 6 bases and J 0 bases, leaving 15 bases between the germline ends. This CDR3 region has 15 residues. This CDR3 reads CASSLDGSSSYEQYF. The CDR3, as DNA: TGTGCCAGCAGCCTTGACGGGAGCAGCTCCTACGAGCAGTACTTC.

This chain links TRBV2 with TRBJ1-1; D remains unclear. The germline V gene has CDR1 SNHLY and CDR2 FYNNEI. This CDR3 comprises 14 residues. V was clipped by 3 bases and J by 3 bases, with 11 bases between them. CDR3 DNA: TGTGCCAGCAGTGAGAGAGGAGGAGACACTGAAGCTTTCTTT. Protein: CASSERGGDTEAFF.

The V gene is TRBV5-4, the J gene TRBJ2-5; maybe TRBD1 (6 bases). The V end lost 6 bases, the J end lost 2 bases, and 14 bases lay between the germline ends. Per the germline V gene, CDR1 is SGHNT and CDR2 is YYREEE (reference sequence). The CDR3 loop spans 14 amino acids. CDR3 region: CASTSRDKQETQYF. In nucleotides, the CDR3 is TGTGCCAGCACCTCCCGGGACAAGCAAGAGACCCAGTACTTC.

This clone showed up just a few times. This chain connects TRBV5-5 to TRBJ1-5; D is possibly TRBD1 (5 bases). The germline gives CDR1 SGHKS, CDR2 YYEKEE (reference sequence). Trimming took 4 bases from V and 0 from J, leaving 11 bases between them. This CDR3 has 15 residues. Here the CDR3 DNA reads TGTGCCAGCAGCGACAGAGTTTATAGCAATCAGCCCCAGCATTTT. Translation gives CASSDRVYSNQPQHF.

This clone was seen more than once but under ten times. This chain joins TRBV19 and TRBJ2-1, with 11 nucleotides matching TRBD1. The V segment lost 5 bases and the J segment 4 bases; nucleotides outside the gene matches: 4. Germline lookup yields CDR1 LNHDA and CDR2 SQIVND (reference sequence). CDR3 size: 15 residues. CDR3 bases: TGTGCCAGTAGTCAGGACAGGGGGCTATACAATGAGCAGTTCTTC. Its translation: CASSQDRGLYNEQFF.

This clone showed up just a few times. The chain uses TRBV20-1 and TRBJ2-4, with no clear D. Germline V gene sequence: CDR1 DFQATT, CDR2 SNEGSKA (reference sequence). The CDR3 consists of 11 residues. Trimming took 3 bases from V and 7 from J, leaving 7 bases between them. DNA for the CDR3: TGCAGTGCTAGCGACTCGAACATTCAGTACTTC. Translating it yields CSASDSNIQYF.

This chain joins TRBV7-9 and TRBJ1-1; D remains unclear. The CDR3 contains 11 residues. Trimming took off 5 bases at V and 10 bases at J, with 11 bases between the two ends. Germline-derived CDR1 and CDR2 are SEHNR and FQNEAQ (reference sequence). The CDR3, as DNA: TGTGCCAGCAGCCCCCAACATGGAGCTTTCTTT. Encoded protein: CASSPQHGAFF.

This clone occurred a few times. The chain uses TRBV6-6 and TRBJ2-7, with TRBD2 as a possible D gene (5 bases). From germline, CDR1 is MNHNY and CDR2 SVGAGI (reference sequence). The germline V and J ends were trimmed by 5 bases and 7 bases, with 18 bases remaining between them. The CDR3 extends over 14 amino acids. The CDR3 protein is CASSRSKRSVEQYF. In DNA, the CDR3 is TGTGCCAGCAGTCGCAGCAAGCGTAGCGTGGAGCAGTACTTC.

This clone was counted only a few times. The chain joins TRBV28 to TRBJ1-2; 8 nucleotides agree with TRBD1. The CDR3 consists of 13 residues. V lost 2 bases and J lost 8; bases outside the gene matches: 4. CDR1 and CDR2 from the germline V gene are MDHEN and SYDVKM. As DNA, the CDR3 is TGTGCCAGCAGTTTAGGACAGGGCAGAGGCTACACCTTC. This encodes CASSLGQGRGYTF.

The chain links TRBV6-5 to TRBJ2-7; D is unresolved. CDR3 length: 16 residues. Deletions cut 0 bases from V and 3 bases from J, with 15 bases between. Germline CDR1 is MNHEY and CDR2 is SVGAGI. The CDR3 sequence: CASSYSKLSSLYEQYF. CDR3 nucleotides: TGTGCCAGCAGTTACTCGAAACTCTCCTCTCTCTACGAGCAGTACTTC.

The table lists this clone with a few counts. The chain couples TRBV9 to TRBJ2-5; TRBD2 matches at 8 bases. V shed 3 bases, J shed 5 bases, and the junction held 6 bases outside the gene matches. Germline V lookup: CDR1 SGDLS, CDR2 YYNGEE. The CDR3 is 14 amino acids. Here the CDR3 DNA reads TGTGCCAGCAGCGGAGAGGTAGCGGGGGAGACCCAGTACTTC. Translating gives CASSGEVAGETQYF.

This clone was seen more than once but under ten times. The rearrangement joins TRBV27 to TRBJ2-7, with a tentative D call TRBD1 (5 bases). CDR1 and CDR2 (germline): MNHEY, SMNVEV (reference sequence). The CDR3 spans 13 residues. Trimming pared 2 bases from V and 4 bases from J, leaving 9 bases between. CDR3: CASSLRQGYEQYF. In DNA form, the CDR3 reads TGTGCCAGCAGTTTACGGCAGGGTTACGAGCAGTACTTC.

This clone came up a few times. The chain employs TRBV6-1 and TRBJ2-5, with TRBD2 matching 9 bases. CDR1 and CDR2 (germline): MNHNS, SASEGT. Trimming removed 7 bases from V and 4 bases from J; junction bases left unmatched: 10. The CDR3 runs 15 residues. The CDR3 sequence: CASTHGGLAGETQYF. As DNA, the CDR3 is TGTGCCAGCACGCACGGGGGACTAGCTGGAGAGACCCAGTACTTC.

The chain has TRBV7-2 and TRBJ2-7; no clear D gene. CDR3 length: 15 residues. The V end was cut by 2 bases, the J end by 0 bases, with 11 bases between. Germline CDR1 and CDR2: SGHTA and FQGNSA. Here the CDR3 DNA reads TGTGCCAGCAGCTTAATCCGAGATCTCTCCTACGAGCAGTACTTC. It codes for CASSLIRDLSYEQYF.

This clone was recorded a few times. This sequence joins TRBV13 and TRBJ2-7; 9 bases align to TRBD1. Per germline, CDR1 PRHDT and CDR2 FYEKMQ (reference sequence). This CDR3 has 16 amino acids. J was trimmed by 0 bases and V by 4 bases; bases with no gene match: 7. The CDR3 here is CASSSPGTGNSYEQYF. The DNA for the CDR3 is TGTGCCAGCAGCTCACCCGGGACAGGGAACTCCTACGAGCAGTACTTC.

This clone was counted between two and nine times. The chain joins TRBV9 to TRBJ2-7; 8 nucleotides line up with TRBD2. Trimming took 3 bases from V and 5 from J; bases not matched to a gene: 4. The CDR3 is 13 amino acids. From germline, CDR1 is SGDLS and CDR2 YYNGEE. CDR3 region: CASSAGTSHEQYF. The CDR3 nucleotides read TGTGCCAGCAGCGCCGGGACTAGTCACGAGCAGTACTTC.

V usage is TRBV19 and J usage is TRBJ2-1; 13 bases match TRBD2. The CDR3 totals 16 residues. Looked up from germline, CDR1 is LNHDA and CDR2 is SQIVND (reference sequence). With V trimmed by 3 bases and J by 9 bases, 8 bases remained unmatched. The CDR3 loop is CASSIRLAGGLREQFF. The CDR3 nucleotides are TGTGCCAGTAGTATCCGACTAGCGGGAGGCCTTCGTGAGCAGTTCTTC. Full variable domain (rest looked up from reference TRBV19 and TRBJ2-1): DGGITQSPKYLFRKEGQNVTLSCEQNLNHDAMYWYRQDPGQGLRLIYYSQIVNDFQKGDIAEGYSVSREKKESFPLTVTSAQKNPTAFYLCASSIRLAGGLREQFFGPGTRLTVL.

In this sample, this clone turned up a few times. The gene calls are TRBV2 and TRBJ2-5, with a possible D match to TRBD1 (7 bases). Germline CDR1 and CDR2: SNHLY and FYNNEI. With 5 bases removed from V and 3 bases from J, the gap between germline ends came to 13 bases. CDR3 size: 14 residues. The CDR3 DNA is TGTGCCAGCAGTAGACAGGGAGGAGAAGAGACCCAGTACTTC. Its translation is CASSRQGGEETQYF. The variable domain in full, completed from reference TRBV2 and TRBJ2-5, reads EPEVTQTPSHQVTQMGQEVILRCVPISNHLYFYWYRQILGQKVEFLVSFYNNEISEKSEIFDDQFSVERPDGSNFTLKIRSTKLEDSAMYFCASSRQGGEETQYFGPGTRLLVL.

This clone was found a few times. The V gene is TRBV4-2, the J gene TRBJ2-3, with D possibly being TRBD1 (6 bases). Germline V gives CDR1 LGHNA, CDR2 YNFKEQ. The CDR3 is made up of 18 amino acids. The V gene lost 4 bases and the J gene lost 0 bases, with 20 bases spanning the gap. The CDR3 region is CASSLEWRTGQSTDTQYF. CDR3 nucleotides: TGTGCCAGCAGCCTCGAATGGAGGACTGGACAGAGCACAGATACGCAGTATTTT.